The 17 T cell receptor beta chains presented below share a single source sample, sequenced in a study of shared clonotypes between healthy human individuals. Data came from immunoSEQ multiplex PCR; TCRdb stores just in-frame clones and leaves some out. This sample has millions of clones, with just under 95% found just once. CD8 cells regarded as naive lacked CD45RO, were positively chosen for CCR7, and omitted terminally differentiated effector memory CD45RA+ cells. Input material: naive CD8+ T cells sorted from blood. These receptors originate from a man aged 18 to 35 in good health.

The chain recombines TRBV5-6 with TRBJ1-2; 9 nucleotides align to TRBD1. The CDR3 consists of 15 residues. Germline lookup yields CDR1 SGHDT and CDR2 YYEEEE. V lost 5 bases and J lost 3; bases outside the gene matches: 8. Here the CDR3 DNA reads TGTGCCAGCAGTTATGGGACAGGGTGGGACTATGGCTACACCTTC. Its protein is CASSYGTGWDYGYTF. Full variable domain (missing parts from reference TRBV5-6 and TRBJ1-2): DAGVTQSPTHLIKTRGQQVTLRCSPKSGHDTVSWYQQALGQGPQFIFQYYEEEERQRGNFPDRFSGHQFPNYSSELNVNALLLGDSALYLCASSYGTGWDYGYTFGSGTRLTVV.

A few counts support this clone. V is TRBV4-1 and J is TRBJ2-3; 9 bases align to TRBD2. Trimming cost V 0 bases and J 7 bases; bases outside gene matches: 8. The CDR3 extends over 16 amino acids. Germline V gene data show CDR1 as MGHRA and CDR2 as YSYEKL. In nucleotides, the CDR3 is TGCGCCAGCAGCCAAGAGCTAGCGGGGTCCACCCATACGCAGTATTTT. Protein product: CASSQELAGSTHTQYF.

The V call is TRBV27, the J call TRBJ2-7, with TRBD1 identical over 8 bases. CDR1 and CDR2 (germline): MNHEY, SMNVEV (reference sequence). With V trimmed by 4 bases and J by 3 bases, 11 bases remained unmatched. CDR3 length: 16 amino acids. The CDR3 region is CASSSSTGEIFYEQYF. In DNA, the CDR3 is TGTGCCAGCAGTTCATCGACAGGGGAAATCTTCTACGAGCAGTACTTC.

The V gene is TRBV2, the J gene TRBJ2-3, with D possibly TRBD2 on 6 matching bases. The CDR3 runs to 14 residues. V lost 9 bases to trimming and J lost 1 base, with 14 bases between them. Germline V CDR1 and CDR2: SNHLY, FYNNEI. Written as DNA, the CDR3 is TGTGCCAGGGAGGGGTCTGTACGCACAGATACGCAGTATTTT. Translating gives CAREGSVRTDTQYF.

The V gene is TRBV5-1, the J gene TRBJ1-1; TRBD1 might be the D (5 bases). The germline gives CDR1 SGHRS, CDR2 YFSETQ. Deletions cut 4 bases from V and 0 bases from J, with 19 bases between. The CDR3 length is 17 residues. The CDR3: CASSLDGTGAMNTEAFF. Written as DNA, the CDR3 is TGCGCCAGCAGCCTTGATGGGACGGGAGCCATGAACACTGAAGCTTTCTTT.

To note about this clone: Other nucleotide sequences from this sample produce the same CDR3. V is TRBV4-1 and J is TRBJ1-5, with D unclear. V lost 0 bases and J lost 7, with 13 bases in between. The CDR3 has 15 amino acids. Germline-derived CDR1 and CDR2 are MGHRA and YSYEKL. The CDR3 DNA follows: TGCGCCAGCAGCCAAGATGGTACGGGATTACAGCCCCAGCATTTT. Translating gives CASSQDGTGLQPQHF.

The rearrangement uses TRBV6-5 and TRBJ2-1; D perhaps matches TRBD2 (6 bases). The germline V and J ends were trimmed by 4 bases and 0 bases, with 10 bases remaining between them. The CDR3 length is 15 residues. Germline CDR1 is MNHEY and CDR2 is SVGAGI. CDR3 loop: CASSSFGSSYNEQFF. The CDR3 nucleotides read TGTGCCAGCAGTTCTTTCGGGAGCTCCTACAATGAGCAGTTCTTC.

V and J are TRBV7-9 and TRBJ1-1, with 9 bases that match TRBD1. Germline V CDR1 and CDR2: SEHNR, FQNEAQ (reference sequence). The CDR3 contains 15 residues. Unmatched junction bases numbered 10, after V lost 5 bases and J lost 6 bases. CDR3 sequence reads: CASSHSGQGDSEAFF. CDR3 nucleotides: TGTGCCAGCAGCCATTCGGGACAGGGCGATTCTGAAGCTTTCTTT.

The chain joins TRBV11-3 to TRBJ1-4; no clear D. This CDR3 is built from 18 residues. Looked up from germline, CDR1 is SGHNT and CDR2 is YENEEA. V dropped 1 base and J dropped 3 bases, with 18 bases sitting between them. CDR3 DNA sequence: TGTGCCAGCAGCTTAGTATGGGATCTACACAACGCTAATGAAAAACTGTTTTTT. This sequence encodes CASSLVWDLHNANEKLFF. The whole variable domain, remainder taken from reference TRBV11-3 and TRBJ1-4, is EAGVVQSPRYKIIEKKQPVAFWCNPISGHNTLYWYLQNLGQGPELLIRYENEEAVDDSQLPKDRFSAERLKGVDSTLKIQPAELGDSAVYLCASSLVWDLHNANEKLFFGSGTQLSVL.

The chain employs TRBV29-1 and TRBJ2-7, with D possibly matching TRBD2 (5 bases). In germline, CDR1 is SQVTM, CDR2 ANQGSEA. The V end was cut by 6 bases, the J end by 5 bases, with 17 bases between. There are 13 residues in the CDR3. The CDR3 loop reads CSVLLSGNDEQYF. The CDR3, as DNA: TGCAGCGTCCTATTGTCCGGGAACGACGAGCAGTACTTC.

This chain links TRBV7-3 with TRBJ2-1; no definite D call. V shed 4 bases and J shed 9 bases, with 13 bases lying between them. Germline CDR1 is SGHTA and CDR2 is FQGTGA. CDR3 length: 13 residues. The CDR3 bases are TGTGCCAGCAGCTATGAGCGTTATAGTGAGCAGTTCTTC. It translates to CASSYERYSEQFF. Filled out from reference TRBV7-3 and TRBJ2-1, the complete variable domain reads GAGVSQTPSNKVTEKGKYVELRCDPISGHTALYWYRQSLGQGPEFLIYFQGTGAADDSGLPNDRFFAVRPEGSVSTLKIQRTERGDSAVYLCASSYERYSEQFFGPGTRLTVL.

The chain uses TRBV7-9 and TRBJ1-4; 9 nucleotides agree with TRBD1. The CDR3 spans 16 residues. From germline, CDR1 is SEHNR and CDR2 FQNEAQ (reference sequence). The V gene end was trimmed by 5 bases and the J gene end by 2 bases; junction bases not matched to a gene: 6. The CDR3 loop reads CASSPSTGGTNEKLFF. DNA for the CDR3: TGTGCCAGCAGCCCTTCGACAGGGGGTACTAATGAAAAACTGTTTTTT.

The rearrangement links TRBV11-2 to TRBJ2-7, with 8 bases matching TRBD1. Unmatched junction bases numbered 6, after V lost 1 base and J lost 4 bases. CDR1 and CDR2 (germline): SGHAT, FQNNGV. The CDR3 consists of 15 residues. The CDR3 nucleotides are TGTGCCAGCAGCTTAGGCAGGGGGCGTGGGTACGAGCAGTACTTC. Translated, it gives CASSLGRGRGYEQYF.

Here the CDR3 DNA reads TGTGCCAGCAGTTACTCCGGGACCCGGGTCGAGCAGTACTTC. Residues: CASSYSGTRVEQYF. The chain combines TRBV6-6 with TRBJ2-7, with D perhaps being TRBD1 or TRBD2 (5 bases each). Germline V CDR1 and CDR2: MNHNY, SVGAGI (reference sequence). V was clipped by 0 bases and J by 6 bases, with 12 bases between them. The CDR3 has 14 residues.

V is TRBV29-1 and J is TRBJ2-3; D tentatively fits TRBD1 or TRBD2 (6 bases each). CDR3 length: 14 residues. Germline V gene sequence: CDR1 SQVTM, CDR2 ANQGSEA. The ends were cut back, 4 bases at V and 2 bases at J, with 13 bases in the middle. The CDR3 DNA sequence: TGCAGCGTTGTTGGGGGGCTTTTCACAGATACGCAGTATTTT. Protein: CSVVGGLFTDTQYF.

Points on this clone: Other DNA sequences in this sample translate to the same CDR3. CDR3 DNA sequence: TGTGCCAGCAGTCCCTCGGCGGGACGGGTTTCCTACGAGCAGTACTTC. As protein: CASSPSAGRVSYEQYF. This rearrangement joins TRBV27 to TRBJ2-7, with D possibly matching TRBD2 (6 bases). CDR3 size: 16 residues. Germline V lookup: CDR1 MNHEY, CDR2 SMNVEV (reference sequence). Trimming left V 5 bases short and J 1 base short, with 18 bases between.

This chain connects TRBV4-2 to TRBJ2-7, with a weak D call TRBD2 (5 bases). Trimming cost V 0 bases and J 3 bases, with 9 bases left between them. CDR3 length: 14 amino acids. The V gene's germline CDR1 is LGHNA and CDR2 YNFKEQ. The CDR3 DNA is TGTGCCAGCAGCCAAGAGGGGAGAGGCTACGAGCAGTACTTC. Residues: CASSQEGRGYEQYF.